These T cell receptor beta chains were read from a single sample in a study of CD8 T cells in ankylosing spondylitis. TCRdb reprocessed the 5' RACE reads with MiXCR, giving one entry per CDR3 protein. Found here are 100,000 to 150,000 distinct CDR3 sequences, around 7% of them singletons; the top ten hold 12%. Input material: blood, either unsorted or a sorted T cell fraction (not recorded which). The receptor source for this set is a male donor with ankylosing spondylitis or in good health (not recorded which). Each CDR3 is given with its conserved first and last residue. The order of the fields is CDR3 protein, CDR3 DNA, D gene, J gene, V gene, clone size. A D gene is named only where the DNA matches it firmly. Size is omitted from some rows. Given values are once, few, many or a class for expanded clones.

CDR3: CASSVYRASYNEQFF
DNA: TGTGCCAGCAGCGTATACAGGGCTTCCTACAATGAGCAGTTCTTC
D: NA
J: TRBJ2-1
V: TRBV7-3
size: many

CDR3: CASSQAGYTDTQYF
DNA: TGTGCCAGCAGCCAAGCAGGATACACAGATACGCAGTATTTT
D: NA
J: TRBJ2-3
V: TRBV3-1
size: many

CDR3: CASSYMSGGTGELFF
DNA: TGTGCCAGCAGTTATATGTCCGGGGGCACCGGGGAGCTGTTTTTT
D: NA
J: TRBJ2-2
V: TRBV6-2/TRBV6-3
size: many

CDR3: CSARGQGGITEAFF
DNA: TGCAGTGCTAGGGGACAGGGGGGGATCACTGAAGCTTTCTTT
D: TRBD1
J: TRBJ1-1
V: TRBV20-1
size: few

CDR3: CASSWGHLNTGELFF
DNA: TGTGCCAGCAGTTGGGGACACTTGAACACCGGGGAGCTGTTTTTT
D: NA
J: TRBJ2-2
V: TRBV12-3/TRBV12-4
size: many

CDR3: CSASRLREGYNEQFF
DNA: TGCAGTGCTAGTCGTTTGCGGGAGGGGTACAATGAGCAGTTCTTC
D: TRBD2
J: TRBJ2-1
V: TRBV20-1
size: many

CDR3: CASTRGSLGEQYF
DNA: TGTGCCAGCACAAGAGGGAGTTTAGGCGAGCAGTACTTC
D: NA
J: TRBJ2-7
V: TRBV7-2
size: many

CDR3: CASSFNRGLDYGYTF
DNA: TGCGCCAGCAGCTTTAACAGGGGGCTAGACTATGGCTACACCTTC
D: TRBD1
J: TRBJ1-2
V: TRBV5-1
size: many

CDR3: CATSRGPGAFWADTQYF
DNA: TGTGCCACCAGCAGAGGACCGGGAGCATTTTGGGCAGATACGCAGTATTTT
D: NA
J: TRBJ2-3
V: TRBV15
size: NA

CDR3: CAISEPYGHSTEAFF
DNA: TGTGCCATCAGTGAGCCCTATGGACATAGTACTGAAGCTTTCTTT
D: NA
J: TRBJ1-1
V: TRBV10-3
size: many

CDR3: CASSLLASAYNEQFF
DNA: TGTGCCAGCAGCTTACTGGCTAGCGCTTACAATGAGCAGTTCTTC
D: NA
J: TRBJ2-1
V: TRBV7-2
size: many

CDR3: CASSLTRDRVGTEAFF
DNA: TGTGCCAGCAGCCTTACGAGAGACAGGGTCGGCACTGAAGCTTTCTTT
D: TRBD1
J: TRBJ1-1
V: TRBV7-2
size: many

CDR3: CASSIWAGSSTEAFF
DNA: TGTGCCAGCTCAATTTGGGCAGGGAGTAGTACTGAAGCTTTCTTT
D: NA
J: TRBJ1-1
V: TRBV12-3/TRBV12-4
size: many

CDR3: CASSLSGQTNTQYF
DNA: TGTGCCAGCAGCTTATCAGGTCAGACGAATACGCAGTATTTT
D: NA
J: TRBJ2-3
V: TRBV7-2
size: NA

CDR3: CSVGRREEDPETQYF
DNA: TGCAGCGTTGGAAGGCGGGAGGAAGATCCAGAGACCCAGTACTTC
D: TRBD2
J: TRBJ2-5
V: TRBV29-1
size: NA

CDR3: CATSDGGAISTDTQYF
DNA: TGTGCCACCAGTGACGGAGGGGCCATTAGCACAGATACGCAGTATTTT
D: NA
J: TRBJ2-3
V: TRBV24-1
size: many

CDR3: CASSLVGDRNEQFF
DNA: TGCGCCAGCAGCTTGGTGGGGGATCGGAATGAGCAGTTCTTC
D: NA
J: TRBJ2-1
V: TRBV5-1
size: many